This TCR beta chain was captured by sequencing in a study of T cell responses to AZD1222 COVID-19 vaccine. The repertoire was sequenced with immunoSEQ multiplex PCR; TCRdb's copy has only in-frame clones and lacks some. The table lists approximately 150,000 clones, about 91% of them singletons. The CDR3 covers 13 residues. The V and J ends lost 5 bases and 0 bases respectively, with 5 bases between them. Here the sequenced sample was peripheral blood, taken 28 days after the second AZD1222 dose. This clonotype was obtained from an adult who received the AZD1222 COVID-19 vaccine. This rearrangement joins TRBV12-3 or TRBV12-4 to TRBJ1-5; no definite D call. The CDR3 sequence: CASSVFSNQPQHF. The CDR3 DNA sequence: TGTGCCAGCAGTGTATTTAGCAATCAGCCCCAGCATTTT.